This T cell receptor beta chain was retrieved from a study of Ad26.COV2.S vaccination and SARS-CoV-2 variants. V lost 4 bases and J lost 2, with 16 bases in between. Germline V gene data show CDR1 as SGHNT and CDR2 as YYREEE (reference sequence). There are 16 residues in the CDR3. The data were produced by immunoSEQ multiplex PCR, yet TCRdb's version contains in-frame clones alone and is incomplete. The sample lists about 420,000 clones; approximately 88% were seen once. Remarks on this clone: Its antigen is currently unknown.

Study-level findings and limits: Those who received the vaccine showed greater spike-specific TCR breadth than those given placebo.

Regarding treatment: roughly 20 received Ad26.COV2.S at low or high dose, single or two shots; roughly 5 received placebo; per-sample allocation not given. At day 63 after the first vaccine or placebo injection, samples were drawn. The sequences come from peripheral blood, collected in a trial of Ad26.COV2.S vaccine versus placebo. V is TRBV5-4 and J is TRBJ2-1; D may match TRBD1 or TRBD2 (5 bases each). This receptor was identified in a person aged 18-60 years who received the Ad26.COV2.S COVID-19 vaccine or a placebo. DNA for the CDR3: TGTGCCAGCAGCCCCCAACCCCGGGACCCCTACAATGAGCAGTTCTTC. Amino acid sequence: CASSPQPRDPYNEQFF.